This T cell receptor beta chain was documented in a study of siplizumab effects on memory and regulatory T cells (dated by TCRdb to about 2019). A note on the overall study: Paired mixed lymphocyte reactions were run with siplizumab at approximately 0.91 ug/mL and without drug, across eight responder-stimulator pairs. The study examined how the anti-CD2 antibody siplizumab affects alloreactive T-cell subsets in allogeneic mixed lymphocyte reactions built from human PBMCs. Overall results and qualifications from the work: Whether proliferating Tregs from siplizumab cultures were suppressive was not functionally confirmed. In reactions with siplizumab, an average of approximately 69% of mappable alloreactive CD4+ clones were Treg-derived, compared with around 30% in control reactions. Greater diversity appeared to be present in unstimulated naive T cells than in memory T cells, and a substantial contribution to the alloresponse seemed to be made by naive cells. Sequences below about 10^-5 frequency were poorly captured, so only a minor fraction of alloreactive clones could be mapped to unstimulated subsets. The cumulative frequency of alloreactive sequences that could be traced back to unstimulated CD4+ memory T cells was significantly reduced by siplizumab. A naive or memory phenotype could not be assigned to roughly 75-96% of proliferating CD4+ or CD8+ clones.

For about 6 days, cells in the mixed lymphocyte reaction were kept in coculture at 37 degrees C. After responder PBMCs were labelled with CFSE and stimulator PBMCs with Violet Dye, the two populations were combined at a 1:1 ratio. TCRbeta CDR3 sequencing was performed on sorted unstimulated T cells and on proliferating T cells recovered from mixed lymphocyte reactions. Fresh whole blood from fewer than 12 HLA-typed healthy donors was used to isolate PBMCs. Proliferating CFSE-low responder T cells were FACS-sorted after the mixed lymphocyte reaction for TCR sequencing. Via the germline V gene, CDR1 is SGDLS and CDR2 YYNGEE. Trimmed from V: 0 bases; trimmed from J: 2 bases; junction bases lacking a gene match: 3. The CDR3, cysteine through phenylalanine, is 15 amino acids long. Here the CDR3 DNA is all that survives: 45 bases in frame from base 1. Worth noting for this clone: Its cognate antigen has yet to be identified. No much larger clonotype is one base removed from it; base qualities were not supplied.

Library preparation was by the immunoSEQ multiplex PCR assay. Roughly 10^5 TCR templates per sample were assayed on the deep sequencing platform. Genomic DNA extracted from sorted T cells was used for TCRbeta CDR3 sequencing. For the original study's pipeline: The R programming language was used for the clonal analysis of the TCRbeta CDR3 data. Unstimulated samples were compared with post-reaction CFSE-low samples to define alloreactive CD4+ and CD8+ clones. Alloreactive CD4+ clones were assigned to regulatory or non-regulatory origin by matching sequences to sorted unstimulated Treg and non-Treg repertoires. What TCRdb holds here is the immuneACCESS table cut down to in-frame rearrangements. Part of the clones is not present; checked against another copy, under half of the missing clones reflect an unresolved V gene, and the others are unexplained. Clonal size and the V and J genes are those of that table, whereas D and trimming came from the DNA. Recorded for this sample are under 15,000 clones; around 45% of them occurred a single time. Together, the top ten hold about 38% of the sample.

In this chain, TRBV9 is recombined with TRBJ2-7; 9 bases in between match TRBD2. The receptor was derived from a human donor in good health; the cells came from an allogeneic mixed lymphocyte reaction. Some clones in this sample may be carry-over from other donors' samples. The sample was CFSE-low (dividing) CD8+ T cells sorted from an allogeneic mixed lymphocyte reaction. The CDR3 sequence is CASSVDLAGTYEQYF. The sequenced DNA: TGTGCCAGCAGCGTAGATCTAGCGGGGACCTACGAGCAGTACTTC.